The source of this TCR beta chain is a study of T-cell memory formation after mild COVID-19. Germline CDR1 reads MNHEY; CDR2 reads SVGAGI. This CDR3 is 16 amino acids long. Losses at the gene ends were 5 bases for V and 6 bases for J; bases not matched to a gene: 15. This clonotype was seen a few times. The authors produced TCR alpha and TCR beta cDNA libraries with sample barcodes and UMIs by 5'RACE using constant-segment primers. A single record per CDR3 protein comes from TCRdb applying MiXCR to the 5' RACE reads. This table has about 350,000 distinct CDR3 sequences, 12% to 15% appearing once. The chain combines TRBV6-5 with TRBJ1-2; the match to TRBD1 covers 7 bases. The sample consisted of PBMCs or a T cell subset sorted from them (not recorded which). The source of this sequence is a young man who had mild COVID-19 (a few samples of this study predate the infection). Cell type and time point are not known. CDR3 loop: CASSAEKQGWRNGYTF. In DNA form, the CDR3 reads TGTGCCAGCAGTGCCGAAAAACAGGGGTGGAGGAATGGCTACACCTTC.